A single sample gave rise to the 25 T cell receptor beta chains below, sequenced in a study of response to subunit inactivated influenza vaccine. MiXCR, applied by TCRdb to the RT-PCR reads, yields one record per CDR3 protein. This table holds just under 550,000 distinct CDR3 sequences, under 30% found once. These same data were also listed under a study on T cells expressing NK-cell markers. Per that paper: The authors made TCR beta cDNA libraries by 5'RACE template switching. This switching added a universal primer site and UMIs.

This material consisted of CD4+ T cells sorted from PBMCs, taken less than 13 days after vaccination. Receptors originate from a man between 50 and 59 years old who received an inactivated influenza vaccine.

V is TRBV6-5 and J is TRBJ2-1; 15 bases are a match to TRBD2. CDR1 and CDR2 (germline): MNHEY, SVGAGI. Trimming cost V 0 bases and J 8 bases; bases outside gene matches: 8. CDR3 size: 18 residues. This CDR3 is CASSYSGLAGGSRDEQFF. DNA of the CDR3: TGTGCCAGCAGTTACTCGGGACTAGCGGGAGGTTCGCGGGATGAGCAGTTCTTC.

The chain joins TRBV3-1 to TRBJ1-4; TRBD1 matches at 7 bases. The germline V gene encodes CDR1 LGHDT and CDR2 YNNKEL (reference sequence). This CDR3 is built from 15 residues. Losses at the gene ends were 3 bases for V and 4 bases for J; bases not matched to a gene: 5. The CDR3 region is CASSQRTGDNEKLFF. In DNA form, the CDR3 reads TGTGCCAGCAGCCAGAGGACAGGCGATAATGAAAAACTGTTTTTT.

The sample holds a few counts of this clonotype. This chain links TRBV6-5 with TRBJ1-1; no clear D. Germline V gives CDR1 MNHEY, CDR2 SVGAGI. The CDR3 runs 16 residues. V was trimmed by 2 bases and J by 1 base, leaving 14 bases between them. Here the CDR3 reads CASSYGRGGWNTEAFF. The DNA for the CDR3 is TGTGCCAGCAGTTACGGTAGAGGTGGATGGAACACTGAAGCTTTCTTT.

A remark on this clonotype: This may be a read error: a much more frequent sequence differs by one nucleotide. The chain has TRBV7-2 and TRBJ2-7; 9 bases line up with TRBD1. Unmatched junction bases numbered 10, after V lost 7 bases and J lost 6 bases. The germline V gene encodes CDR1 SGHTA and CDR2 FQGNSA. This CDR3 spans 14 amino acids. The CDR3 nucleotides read TGTGCCAGCAACACACAGGGGGCAACGACCGAGCAGTACTTC. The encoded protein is CASNTQGATTEQYF.

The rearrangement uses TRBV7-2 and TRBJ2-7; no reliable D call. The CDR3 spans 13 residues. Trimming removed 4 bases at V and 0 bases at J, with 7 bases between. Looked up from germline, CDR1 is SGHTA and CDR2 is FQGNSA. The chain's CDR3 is CASSSQSSYEQYF. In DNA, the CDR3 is TGTGCCAGCAGCTCACAAAGCTCCTACGAGCAGTACTTC.

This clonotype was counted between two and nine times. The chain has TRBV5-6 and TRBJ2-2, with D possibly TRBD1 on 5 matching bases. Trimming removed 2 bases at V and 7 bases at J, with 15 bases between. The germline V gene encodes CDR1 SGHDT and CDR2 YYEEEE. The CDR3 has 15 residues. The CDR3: CASSFFGAWGGELFF. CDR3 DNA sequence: TGTGCCAGCAGCTTCTTTGGGGCCTGGGGCGGGGAGCTGTTTTTT.

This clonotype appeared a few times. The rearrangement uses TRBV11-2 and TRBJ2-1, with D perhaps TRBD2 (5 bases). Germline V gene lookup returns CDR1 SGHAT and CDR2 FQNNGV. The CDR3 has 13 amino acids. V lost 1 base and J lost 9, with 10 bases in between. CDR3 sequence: CASSLGGGREQFF. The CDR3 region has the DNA TGTGCCAGCAGCTTAGGAGGCGGGCGTGAGCAGTTCTTC.

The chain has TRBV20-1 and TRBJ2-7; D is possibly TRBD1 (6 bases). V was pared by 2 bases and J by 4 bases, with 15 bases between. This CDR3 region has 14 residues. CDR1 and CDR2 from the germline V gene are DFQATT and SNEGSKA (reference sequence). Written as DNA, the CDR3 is TGCAGTGCTAGACCCGCAGGGGTGGAGTACGAGCAGTACTTC. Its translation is CSARPAGVEYEQYF.

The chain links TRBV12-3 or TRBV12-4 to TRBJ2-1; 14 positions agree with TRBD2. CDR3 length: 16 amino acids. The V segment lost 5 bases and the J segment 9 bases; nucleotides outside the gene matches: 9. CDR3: CASSLTSGRALGEQFF. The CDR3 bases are TGTGCCAGCAGTCTGACTAGCGGGAGGGCCTTGGGTGAGCAGTTCTTC.

Here the CDR3 DNA reads TGTGCCAGCAGTACGTCCCGGGGGGGGGAGACCCAGTACTTC. As protein: CASSTSRGGETQYF. The J gene is TRBJ2-5, the V gene TRBV12-3 or TRBV12-4; 8 bases line up with TRBD2. J lost 5 bases, V lost 5 bases, and 7 bases had no gene match. The CDR3 length is 14 residues.

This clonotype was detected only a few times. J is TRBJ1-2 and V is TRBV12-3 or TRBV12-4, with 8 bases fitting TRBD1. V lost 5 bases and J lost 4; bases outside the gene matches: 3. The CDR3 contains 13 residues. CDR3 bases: TGTGCCAGCAGTCGGACAGGGATCTATGGCTACACCTTC. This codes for CASSRTGIYGYTF.

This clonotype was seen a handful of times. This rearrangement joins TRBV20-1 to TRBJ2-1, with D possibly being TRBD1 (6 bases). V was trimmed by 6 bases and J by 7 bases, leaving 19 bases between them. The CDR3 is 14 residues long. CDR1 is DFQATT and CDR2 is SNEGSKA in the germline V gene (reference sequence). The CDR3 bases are TGCAGTGCACCGGACAGTCCGTCCTGGAATGAGCAGTTCTTC. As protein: CSAPDSPSWNEQFF.

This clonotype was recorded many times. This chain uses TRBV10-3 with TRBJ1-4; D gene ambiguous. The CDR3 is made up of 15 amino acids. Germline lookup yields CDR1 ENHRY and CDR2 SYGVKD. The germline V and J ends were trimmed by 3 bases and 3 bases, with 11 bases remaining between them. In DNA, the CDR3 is TGTGCCATCAGTGATGGAGGGCTGTCTAATGAAAAACTGTTTTTT. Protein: CAISDGGLSNEKLFF.

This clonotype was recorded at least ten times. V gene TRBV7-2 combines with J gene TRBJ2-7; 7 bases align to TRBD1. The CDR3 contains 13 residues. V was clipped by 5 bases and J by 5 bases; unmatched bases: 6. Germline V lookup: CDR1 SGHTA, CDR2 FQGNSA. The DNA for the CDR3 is TGTGCCAGCAGCCAGAACAGGGGTGACGAGCAGTACTTC. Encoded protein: CASSQNRGDEQYF.

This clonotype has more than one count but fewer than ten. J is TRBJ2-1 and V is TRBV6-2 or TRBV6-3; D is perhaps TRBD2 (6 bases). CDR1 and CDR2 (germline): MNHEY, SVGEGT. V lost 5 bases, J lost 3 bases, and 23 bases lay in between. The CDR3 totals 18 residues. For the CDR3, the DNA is TGTGCCAGCAGTCACCCGGGGTCTAGAACGGGAGACTACAATGAGCAGTTCTTC. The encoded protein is CASSHPGSRTGDYNEQFF.

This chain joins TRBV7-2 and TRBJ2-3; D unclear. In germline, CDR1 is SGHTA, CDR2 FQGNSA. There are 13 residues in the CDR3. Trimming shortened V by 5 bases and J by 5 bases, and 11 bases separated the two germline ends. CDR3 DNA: TGTGCCAGCAGCCCCCGGCAGAAAGATACGCAGTATTTT. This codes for CASSPRQKDTQYF.

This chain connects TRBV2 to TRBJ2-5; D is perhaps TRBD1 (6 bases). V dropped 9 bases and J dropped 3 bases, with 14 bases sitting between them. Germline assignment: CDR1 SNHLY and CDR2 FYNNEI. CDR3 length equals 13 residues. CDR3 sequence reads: CARGRGTKETQYF. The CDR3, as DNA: TGTGCCAGGGGTCGAGGGACAAAAGAGACCCAGTACTTC.

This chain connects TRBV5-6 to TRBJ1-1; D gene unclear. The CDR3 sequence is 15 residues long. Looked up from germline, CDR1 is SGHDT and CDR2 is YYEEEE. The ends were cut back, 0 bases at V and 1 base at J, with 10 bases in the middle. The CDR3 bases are TGTGCCAGCAGCTTGGTAGGGCGGTCGAACACTGAAGCTTTCTTT. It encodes CASSLVGRSNTEAFF.

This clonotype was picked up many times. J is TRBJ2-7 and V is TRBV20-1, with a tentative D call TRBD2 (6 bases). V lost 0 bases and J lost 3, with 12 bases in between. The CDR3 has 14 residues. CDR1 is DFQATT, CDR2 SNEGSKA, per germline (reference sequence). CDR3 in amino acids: CSARDQGGHYEQYF. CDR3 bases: TGCAGTGCTAGAGATCAAGGAGGGCACTACGAGCAGTACTTC.

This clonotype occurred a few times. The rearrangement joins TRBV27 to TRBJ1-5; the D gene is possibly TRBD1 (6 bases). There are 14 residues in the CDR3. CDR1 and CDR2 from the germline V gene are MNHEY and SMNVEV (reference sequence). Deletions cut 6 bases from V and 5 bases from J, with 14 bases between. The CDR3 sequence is CASSPIEGDQPQHF. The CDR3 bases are TGTGCCAGCAGCCCCATCGAGGGGGATCAGCCCCAGCATTTT.

Here the CDR3 reads CSAIISGGGYGYTF. In DNA form, the CDR3 reads TGCAGTGCTATCATTTCAGGGGGCGGTTATGGCTACACCTTC. This chain connects TRBV20-1 to TRBJ1-2, with 8 bases fitting TRBD1. The CDR3 sequence is 14 residues long. Germline V lookup: CDR1 DFQATT, CDR2 SNEGSKA (reference sequence). Trimming removed 4 bases from V and 5 bases from J; junction bases left unmatched: 9.

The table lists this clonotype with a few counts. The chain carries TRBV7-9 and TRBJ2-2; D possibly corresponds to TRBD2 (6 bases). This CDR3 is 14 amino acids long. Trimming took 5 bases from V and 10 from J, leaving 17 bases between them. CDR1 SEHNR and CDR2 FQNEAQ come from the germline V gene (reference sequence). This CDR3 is CASSAGSLGAELFF. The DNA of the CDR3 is TGTGCCAGCAGCGCCGGGAGCCTTGGGGCGGAGCTGTTTTTT.

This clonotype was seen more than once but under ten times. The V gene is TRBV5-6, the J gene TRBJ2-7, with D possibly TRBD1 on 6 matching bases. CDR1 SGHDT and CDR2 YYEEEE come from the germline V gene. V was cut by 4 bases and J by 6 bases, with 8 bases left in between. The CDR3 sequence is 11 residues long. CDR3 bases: TGTGCCAGCAGCAAGGACAGCGAGCAGTACTTC. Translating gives CASSKDSEQYF.

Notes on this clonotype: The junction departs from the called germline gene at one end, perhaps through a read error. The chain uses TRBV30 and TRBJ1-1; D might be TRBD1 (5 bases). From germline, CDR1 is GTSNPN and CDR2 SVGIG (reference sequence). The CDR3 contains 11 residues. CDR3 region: CAWSVNAGQIF. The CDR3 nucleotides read TGTGCCTGGAGCGTGAATGCAGGACAAATCTTT.

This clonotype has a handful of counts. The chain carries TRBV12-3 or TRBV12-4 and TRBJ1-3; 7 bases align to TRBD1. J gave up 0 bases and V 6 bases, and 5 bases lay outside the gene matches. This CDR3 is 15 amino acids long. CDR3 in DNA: TGTGCCAGCAGCTGGACAGGAAGCTCTGGAAACACCATATATTTT. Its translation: CASSWTGSSGNTIYF.